This TCR beta chain is drawn from a study of T cell responses to AZD1222 COVID-19 vaccine. With respect to this clone: Antigen unknown.

Repertoires were generated with immunoSEQ multiplex PCR, while TCRdb's copy carries only in-frame clones and drops some. The sample includes 130,000 or so clones, about 90% of them seen just once. General study results and limits: The study identified only five to seven AZD1222 recipients as seropositive at baseline. In all cases, repertoires were sampled only after the peak T cell response.

The CDR3 runs 16 residues. Germline CDR1 and CDR2: SGHNT and YYREEE (reference sequence). Trimming cost V 3 bases and J 4 bases; bases outside gene matches: 5. Sequences were derived from peripheral blood, sampled on day 0 of AZD1222 vaccination. The chain combines TRBV5-4 with TRBJ2-2, with 11 nucleotides matching TRBD2. This TCR came from an adult in good health. In DNA form, the CDR3 reads TGTGCCAGCAGCTCCCCTAGCGGGAGGACCACCGGGGAGCTGTTTTTT. The encoded protein is CASSSPSGRTTGELFF. Complete variable domain (other parts from reference TRBV5-4 and TRBJ2-2): ETGVTQSPTHLIKTRGQQVTLRCSSQSGHNTVSWYQQALGQGPQFIFQYYREEENGRGNFPPRFSGLQFPNYSSELNVNALELDDSALYLCASSSPSGRTTGELFFGEGSRLTVL.